This T cell receptor (beta chain) was sequenced for a study of T cell responses to AZD1222 COVID-19 vaccine. V was clipped by 6 bases and J by 6 bases, with 11 bases between them. The CDR3 spans 12 residues. Whole-study findings and limits: In all cases, repertoires were sampled only after the peak T cell response.

The table came from immunoSEQ multiplex PCR; TCRdb's copy has only in-frame clones and leaves some out. This table holds 95,000 to 150,000 clones, 85% to 90% found once. Regarding this clone: The target antigen is unknown.

This rearrangement joins TRBV12-3 or TRBV12-4 to TRBJ1-1; perhaps TRBD1 as D (5 bases). The source material was peripheral blood, sampled on day 0 of AZD1222 vaccination. The source of this sequence is an adult in good health. The CDR3: CASSPAGPEAFF. For the CDR3, the DNA is TGTGCCAGCAGCCCCGCGGGACCTGAAGCTTTCTTT.